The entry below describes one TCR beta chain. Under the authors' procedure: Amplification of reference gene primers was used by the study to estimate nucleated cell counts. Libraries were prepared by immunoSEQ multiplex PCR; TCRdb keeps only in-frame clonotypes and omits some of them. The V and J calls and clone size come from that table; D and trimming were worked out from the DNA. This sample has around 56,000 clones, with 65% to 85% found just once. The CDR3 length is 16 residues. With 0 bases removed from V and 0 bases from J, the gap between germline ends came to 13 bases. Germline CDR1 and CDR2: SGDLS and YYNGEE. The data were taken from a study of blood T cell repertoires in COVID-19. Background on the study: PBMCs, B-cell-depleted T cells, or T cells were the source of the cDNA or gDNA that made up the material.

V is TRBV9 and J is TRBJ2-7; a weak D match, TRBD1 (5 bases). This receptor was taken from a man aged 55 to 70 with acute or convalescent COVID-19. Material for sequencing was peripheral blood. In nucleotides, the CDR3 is TGTGCCAGCAGCGTAGGTCCCAGGGAAAGCTCCTACGAGCAGTACTTC. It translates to CASSVGPRESSYEQYF. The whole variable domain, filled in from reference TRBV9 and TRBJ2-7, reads DSGVTQTPKHLITATGQRVTLRCSPRSGDLSVYWYQQSLDQGLQFLIQYYNGEERAKGNILERFSAQQFPDLHSELNLSSLELGDSALYFCASSVGPRESSYEQYFGPGTRLTVT.